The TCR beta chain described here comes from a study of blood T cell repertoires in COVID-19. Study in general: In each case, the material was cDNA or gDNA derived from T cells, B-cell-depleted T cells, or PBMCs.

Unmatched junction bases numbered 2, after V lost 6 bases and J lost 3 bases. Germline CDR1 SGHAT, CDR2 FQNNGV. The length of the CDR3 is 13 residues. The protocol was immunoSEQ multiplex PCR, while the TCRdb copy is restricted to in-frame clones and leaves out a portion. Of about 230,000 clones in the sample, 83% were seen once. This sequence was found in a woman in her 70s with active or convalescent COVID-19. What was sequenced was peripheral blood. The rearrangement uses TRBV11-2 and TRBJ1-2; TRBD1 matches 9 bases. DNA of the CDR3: TGTGCCAGCAGTTGGGACAGGGACTATGGCTACACCTTC. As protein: CASSWDRDYGYTF.